This T cell receptor beta chain was sequenced during a study of T cell responses to AZD1222 COVID-19 vaccine. Across the study: Researchers grouped second doses given at about 4 or about 12 weeks into one pool.

Data came from immunoSEQ multiplex PCR; TCRdb stores just in-frame clones and leaves some out. The data show around 250,000 clones, with 90% to 95% seen just once and about 0.5% held by the top ten. Details on this clone: As yet, its antigen is unknown.

Study-wide results and limits: Scientists sampled the repertoires only once the peak T cell response had passed. Baseline serostatus was positive in only six or seven AZD1222 recipients. Donors were largely white British and mainly female; clonal diversity was possibly underestimated.

V trimming: 4 bases; J trimming: 8 bases; junction bases outside the gene matches: 7. Per the germline V gene, CDR1 is SEHNR and CDR2 is FQNEAQ (reference sequence). The CDR3 spans 13 residues. The rearrangement links TRBV7-9 to TRBJ1-2, with TRBD1 identical over 7 bases. This clonotype was sampled from an adult in good health. Here the sequenced sample was peripheral blood, taken on day 0 of AZD1222 vaccination. CDR3 protein: CASSSTGPFGYTF. The CDR3 DNA follows: TGTGCCAGCAGCTCGACAGGGCCCTTCGGCTACACCTTC.